This T cell receptor beta chain originates from a study of cytomegalovirus exposure and HLA in healthy donors (dated 2017 in TCRdb). About the full investigation: An earlier analysis of several hundred of the donors reported approximately 300 Gb of sequence data and 95 million to 120 million unique TCR beta sequences obtained from 150 million to 200 million T cells. Roughly 5 DR-DQ haplotypes were handled as single units for association and clustering, since linkage in the cohort was strong. Donor age, sex, ethnicity and CMV serostatus were compiled together with the repertoire data. To predict cytomegalovirus infection status, the study combined high-throughput TCR immunosequencing, statistical association of individual TCRs with disease status, and machine learning. Both class I and class II loci were covered by HLA typing, at four-digit resolution. An earlier analysis of some 600 of the donors applied high-throughput TCR beta sequencing to assess whether each TCR beta V gene segment acted as functional or pseudogenic. Rather than using new phenotypic data, the later analysis identified candidate immune exposures from TCR beta sequences and from how often those sequences occurred across donors. Across 398 genotyped donors of the cohort, an average of approximately 240,000 unique TCR beta nucleotide sequences per donor were sequenced, and roughly 20% of those sequences were non-productive. A separate validation cohort of roughly 130 different subjects was used in addition to the roughly 700-subject first cohort. Of the 300 to 450 genotyped donors, 65% to 90% were placed in the genetic ancestry cluster associated with self-reported Caucasian donors. Using immunosequencing, the study profiled T cell repertoires from approximately 700 subjects and related those repertoires to cytomegalovirus serostatus. An early release covering roughly 640 HLA-typed donors comprised about 300 gigabases of sequencing data and 65 million to 100 million unique TCR sequences. The number of donors typed differed by locus, with roughly 629-640 for A, B, C, DRB1 and DQB1, over 500 for DQA1, under 610 for DPA1, and 450 to 480 for DPB1. The study was designed to test whether signatures of past pathogen exposure could be identified by cataloging public T cell receptors. All discovery cohort repertoires had been generated using a single sequencing platform. A later analysis re-analyzed previously published TCR beta repertoires from roughly 600 donors and added high-resolution HLA genotyping to study TCR occurrence patterns. A later genetic analysis used genome-wide SNP genotypes for 398 of the 666 donors, treating that subset as a discovery cohort. General findings and caveats noted by the study authors: In a later analysis, several top co-occurrence clusters were reported to appear linked to parvovirus B19, influenza, CMV and Epstein-Barr virus. The sequencing pipeline was judged likely to have produced a cluster of highly shared sequence variants as a technical artifact. In a later genetic analysis, a missense DCLRE1C variant was associated with V-gene and J-gene trimming of TCR beta chains, and the association was replicated in an independent cohort. Most TCR sequences were seen in very few donors, while some public TCRs were found in many individuals. Because some donors lacked HLA typing at each locus, the association tests relied only on the typed subset. Some IMGT-functional V segments, including TRBV6-2 and TRBV6-3, could not be told apart with the 87-base-pair reads, so those segments were excluded. Broadly in line with IMGT annotations, most TCR beta V segments showed up in productive rearrangements about 87% or about 30% of the time in an earlier analysis of several hundred of the donors. Presence/absence analyses assumed roughly uniform sequencing depth across donors, an assumption that may not hold. Strong co-occurrence of HLA alleles, especially DR and DQ, made assigning TCR associations to individual alleles difficult. The classifier was reported to diagnose cytomegalovirus status with high specificity and sensitivity in both the original and validation cohorts. According to a later analysis, TCR association rates differed among HLA loci, with DRB1 alleles showing the most associated TCRs and HLA-C alleles showing the fewest. Linkage disequilibrium might explain the correlated functional status among segregating V segments, but an unknown experimental factor could not be ruled out. The study listed 164 TCR beta chains as associated with cytomegalovirus. According to a later genetic analysis, donors in an Asian-associated ancestry cluster had fewer N-insertions in productive TCRs than the approximately 690-donor mean. A few of the identified cytomegalovirus-associated TCR beta chains were confirmed in vitro to be specific for cytomegalovirus antigens. At a false discovery rate of 0.05, a later analysis linked 15,000 to 20,000 TCR beta sequences to specific HLA alleles. Only TCR beta chains were sequenced in this cohort, and the absence of alpha or paired-chain data limited detectable features. The authors suggested that the approach could potentially be generalized to other disease states and immunological phenotypes. A further reported finding was that TCR beta sequences accurately predicted the HLA-A and HLA-B alleles for most subjects in the first cohort. Immune exposure information for the cohort was limited to CMV serostatus. A later analysis found that most CMV-associated TCR beta chains appeared HLA-restricted, with HLA associations seemingly driven largely by CMV exposure. The earlier analysis of about 600 of the donors excluded approximately 15 rarely observed V segments, including chromosome 9 orphons, because counts were too low. A later analysis found that HLA-associated TCR beta chains were more clonally expanded and had lower generation probabilities than equally common non-associated chains.

The protocol used for the library was the immunoSEQ multiplex PCR assay. For the multiplex PCR, a mixture combining 60 forward primers for TCR Vbeta segments and 13 reverse primers for TCR Jbeta segments was used. A multiplex PCR assay on genomic DNA amplified the CDR3 region of rearranged TCR beta genes. The Illumina HiSeq System was used to sequence the amplified TCR beta libraries as 87-base-pair reads. On the authors' methods: Across the 670 or so repertoires, a later analysis counted 78 million or so unique TCR beta chains, around 11 million of which were shared by at least two donors. A nearest-neighbor algorithm error-corrected the raw reads and collapsed the reads into unique sequences, merging closely related sequences to remove PCR and sequencing errors. V, D and J gene segments were assigned by aligning CDR3 sequences to IMGT reference sequences. For a sequence to be retained, a match of at least six nucleotides was required to both a V gene segment and a J gene segment. Rearrangements were called productive when the CDR3 lacked stop codons and stayed in frame with V and J; all others were non-productive. Following IMGT convention, CDR3 was defined as the stretch from the second conserved V-encoded cysteine up to the conserved J-encoded phenylalanine. In an earlier analysis of around 570 of the donors, sequences lacking an unambiguous match to a single V gene segment were excluded. An earlier analysis of 550 to 650 of the donors classified V segments as functional when productive rearrangements were above 56.7% and as segregating when the standard deviation between donors was above 5%. A statistical classification framework was built to diagnose cytomegalovirus status from the catalog of TCR beta chain sequences. V and J gene assignment, in a later analysis, came from comparing TCR nucleotide sequences with IMGT/GENE-DB human TR gene sequences. Using the TCRdist pipeline, a later analysis assigned CDR3 sequences along with most-parsimonious VDJ recombination scenarios. In a later analysis, each TCR beta chain was defined by its CDR3 amino acid sequence together with its V-gene family, and reads lacking a unique V-gene family were excluded. As a way to deal with suspected cross-contamination and a sequencing artifact, a later analysis dropped 592 nucleotide sequences that were highly shared and had low generation probability. A later analysis calculated a clonal expansion index for each public chain from normalized within-repertoire ranks of inferred template counts. A later analysis computed generation probabilities with a VDJ recombination model fitted to out-of-frame rearrangements, and checked the results against IGoR. Hypergeometric tests were used in a later analysis to score TCR-TCR, TCR-HLA and TCR-CMV co-occurrence, with a repertoire-size bias correction applied to the TCR pairs. In a later analysis, false discovery rates were estimated by permuting HLA or CMV assignments 20 times. In a later analysis, co-occurring TCRs were grouped using DBSCAN, with TCRdist sequence similarity added in when clustering inside HLA-allele-positive subsets. Repertoires with fewer than 30,000 or more than 120,000 public chains were left out of co-occurrence clustering, as were five repertoires with anomalous nucleotide sharing. TCRdb limited this immuneACCESS table to in-frame rearrangements with V and J called. A share of clones is missing; checked studies link under half to unresolved V genes, and the rest is unexplained. V, J and clone size reflect that table, while D and trimming were determined from the DNA. The sample table holds approximately 160,000 clones, of which just under 85% were seen once. Under 5% of the sample goes to the ten largest clones.

In the case of this clone: The antigen it binds to is not known. One base away there is no much larger clone; base qualities are not given.

As encoded in the germline V gene (reference sequence), CDR1 is MNHNY while CDR2 is SVGAGI. V gives up 2 bases and J gives up 2 bases, and the segment between their germline ends measures 10 bases. The CDR3 contains 14 residues, cysteine and phenylalanine counted. The kept DNA is CDR3 alone, 42 bases in frame from the first base. The cohort comprised around 700 healthy bone marrow donors. At the time of sampling, every cohort member was nominally healthy, though immune exposures that went unrecorded were likely present. The donor tested CMV seropositive and was one of the 289 seropositive cohort members. A peripheral blood sample was collected from each donor, and TCR beta sequencing was performed on peripheral blood mononuclear cells. Genomic DNA extraction from the blood cell samples was performed with the Qiagen DNeasy Blood Extraction Kit.

The sample taken for sequencing was PBMCs. The receptor was derived from a girl between 10 and 17 years old in good health and CMV-seropositive. The chain is assembled from TRBV6-6 and TRBJ2-7, and perhaps TRBD1 as D gene, on 5 matching bases. The CDR3 region has the sequence CASSYADSTYEQYF. In nucleotides, the sequence is TGTGCCAGCAGTTACGCTGACAGCACCTACGAGCAGTACTTC.